The 18 T cell receptor beta chains below were found in one sample sequenced in a study of breast tumors, draining lymph nodes, adjacent tissues. The lymph nodes were axillary draining lymph nodes from breast cancer patients. TCRdb re-derived calls from the multiplex PCR reads in MiXCR, one entry per CDR3 protein. The sample has about 230,000 distinct CDR3 sequences; 32% are singletons. Sequencing was done on a sample of axillary lymph node tissue. Receptors originate from a female donor with breast cancer. Some clones in this sample may be carry-over from other donors' samples.

The table lists this clonotype with a few counts. Being one base from a much bigger clone, this may be a read error. The chain employs TRBV5-8 and TRBJ2-3, with 7 bases fitting TRBD2. The CDR3 consists of 16 residues. The ends lost 4 bases at V and 2 bases at J; junction bases unmatched: 10. Germline values: CDR1 SGHTS, CDR2 YDEGEE. In nucleotides, the CDR3 is TGTGCCAGCAGCCGTCGGTTGAGCGGGGCCACAGATACGCAGTATTTT. It codes for CASSRRLSGATDTQYF.

The chain links TRBV20-1 to TRBJ1-5; unclear D gene. V was pared by 3 bases and J by 1 base, with 10 bases between. Germline-derived CDR1 and CDR2 are DFQATT and SNEGSKA (reference sequence). The CDR3 contains 14 residues. DNA for the CDR3: TGCAGTGCTAGGGGCCCGGGGAGCAATCAGCCCCAGCATTTT. Its protein product is CSARGPGSNQPQHF.

In this sample, this clonotype turned up many times. The chain has TRBV5-4 and TRBJ2-7, with D possibly matching TRBD2 (6 bases). V lost 4 bases and J 3 bases, leaving 14 bases between the germline ends. CDR1 is SGHNT and CDR2 is YYREEE in the germline V gene (reference sequence). The CDR3 loop spans 14 amino acids. CDR3 sequence (DNA): TGTGCCAGCAGCGTGTCAACTAGCAGCTACGAGCAGTACTTC. It translates to CASSVSTSSYEQYF.

This clonotype has only a few counts. Since a much larger clone is just one base distant, this may be a read error. The gene calls are TRBV6-4 and TRBJ2-2, with D perhaps matching TRBD2 (6 bases). This CDR3 is built from 15 residues. The germline gives CDR1 MRHNA, CDR2 SNTAGT. Trimming pared 5 bases from V and 4 bases from J, leaving 14 bases between. CDR3 region: CASSHTSFGTGELFF. CDR3 nucleotide sequence: TGTGCCAGCAGTCACACTAGCTTTGGCACCGGGGAGCTGTTTTTT.

Ten or more counts support this clonotype. The chain uses TRBV2 and TRBJ2-1, with TRBD2 as a possible D gene (5 bases). Trimming cost V 5 bases and J 9 bases, with 17 bases left between them. Germline V gives CDR1 SNHLY, CDR2 FYNNEI. CDR3 length: 14 amino acids. CDR3 coding DNA: TGTGCCAGCAGTCAGGAGAAACTAGTGCCTGAGCAGTTCTTC. As protein: CASSQEKLVPEQFF.

This clonotype occurred many times. This chain joins TRBV5-1 and TRBJ2-7, with 13 bases that match TRBD2. The V gene's germline CDR1 is SGHRS and CDR2 YFSETQ. This CDR3 spans 17 amino acids. V was clipped by 0 bases and J by 7 bases; unmatched bases: 10. The CDR3: CASSLGAGLAGVWEQYF. DNA for the CDR3: TGCGCCAGCAGCTTGGGAGCCGGACTAGCGGGAGTCTGGGAGCAGTACTTC.

At least ten counts were recorded for this clonotype. The J gene is TRBJ2-5, the V gene TRBV18; 9 bases map to TRBD2. Germline V lookup: CDR1 KGHSH, CDR2 LQKENI. With 4 bases clipped from V and 5 bases from J, the junction kept 8 bases outside the gene matches. This CDR3 region has 15 residues. The CDR3 loop is CASSQIAGVVETQYF. The CDR3, as DNA: TGTGCCAGCTCACAGATAGCGGGAGTTGTTGAGACCCAGTACTTC.

This clonotype came up a few times. The chain uses TRBV5-1 and TRBJ2-1, with 9 bases fitting TRBD1. This CDR3 spans 18 amino acids. Germline CDR1 is SGHRS and CDR2 is YFSETQ. Losses at the gene ends were 7 bases for V and 0 bases for J; bases not matched to a gene: 14. The CDR3 bases are TGCGCCAGCCGAGAAGGACAGGGGCTCCGAAGCTCCTACAATGAGCAGTTCTTC. This codes for CASREGQGLRSSYNEQFF. The variable domain in full, with the rest retrieved from reference TRBV5-1 and TRBJ2-1, is KAGVTQTPRYLIKTRGQQVTLSCSPISGHRSVSWYQQTPGQGLQFLFEYFSETQRNKGNFPGRFSGRQFSNSRSEMNVSTLELGDSALYLCASREGQGLRSSYNEQFFGPGTRLTVL.

The chain employs TRBV7-4 and TRBJ2-2; either TRBD1 or TRBD2 may supply D (6 bases each). The V gene's germline CDR1 is SGHVT and CDR2 SQSDAQ. This CDR3 is built from 12 residues. V lost 4 bases and J 17 bases, leaving 17 bases between the germline ends. The CDR3 region is CASSSTRGAVFF. CDR3 in DNA: TGTGCCAGCAGCTCCACGAGGGGGGCTGTTTTTTTT.

A few counts support this clonotype. The chain carries TRBV6-2 or TRBV6-3 and TRBJ2-7, with 8 bases that match TRBD1. Germline CDR1 and CDR2: MNHEY and SVGEGT. With V trimmed by 7 bases and J by 3 bases, 8 bases remained unmatched. This CDR3 is built from 14 residues. The CDR3: CASMPTGGSYEQYF. The DNA of the CDR3 is TGTGCCAGCATGCCTACAGGGGGAAGCTACGAGCAGTACTTC.

As concerns this clonotype: Relative to the germline gene, one junction end is altered; a read error may explain this. J is TRBJ2-5 and V is TRBV6-2 or TRBV6-3; D remains ambiguous. From germline, CDR1 is MNHEY and CDR2 SVGEGT. This CDR3 region has 16 residues. DNA for the CDR3: TGTGCCAGCAGTTACTCACGACCGGGCCAGCAAGAGACCCAGTCCTTC. Translating it yields CASSYSRPGQQETQSF.

This clonotype has ten or more counts. V and J are TRBV5-8 and TRBJ2-5; 8 bases match TRBD2. The CDR3 is 15 amino acids. Per the germline V gene, CDR1 is SGHTS and CDR2 is YDEGEE. Unmatched junction bases numbered 5, after V lost 3 bases and J lost 1 base. CDR3 protein: CASSWGTSGQETQYF. CDR3 in DNA: TGTGCCAGCAGCTGGGGCACTAGCGGCCAAGAGACCCAGTACTTC.

This clonotype was detected many times. This sequence joins TRBV30 and TRBJ1-2, with 7 nucleotides matching TRBD1. Germline CDR1 and CDR2: GTSNPN and SVGIG (reference sequence). This CDR3 region has 14 residues. The trim removed 2 bases at V and 8 bases at J, leaving 11 bases unmatched. DNA for the CDR3: TGTGCCTGGAGTACCGGGACAGCGGTTAAGGGCTACACCTTC. It yields the protein CAWSTGTAVKGYTF.

This clonotype is medium-sized in the sample. V gene TRBV10-3 combines with J gene TRBJ1-3; TRBD1 might be the D (6 bases). V gave up 4 bases and J gave up 6 bases, with 16 bases separating them. CDR1 and CDR2 (germline): ENHRY, SYGVKD. This CDR3 spans 15 amino acids. Here the CDR3 DNA reads TGTGCCATCAGTGCTAAACAGGGTAATGCAAACACCATATATTTT. It specifies CAISAKQGNANTIYF.

This clonotype was seen at least ten times. The CDR3 is CASTLTSGRAGHEQFF. The CDR3 coding sequence is TGTGCCAGCACCCTTACTAGCGGGAGGGCCGGGCATGAGCAGTTCTTC. The chain is built from TRBV7-2 and TRBJ2-1, with 13 bases aligning to TRBD2. Germline assignment: CDR1 SGHTA and CDR2 FQGNSA. Trimming removed 7 bases from V and 8 bases from J; junction bases left unmatched: 11. The CDR3 spans 16 residues.

This clonotype was counted at least ten times. The rearrangement links TRBV18 to TRBJ2-7, with D possibly TRBD2 on 5 matching bases. In germline, CDR1 is KGHSH, CDR2 LQKENI. This CDR3 spans 14 amino acids. V was trimmed by 3 bases and J by 0 bases, leaving 9 bases between them. Written as DNA, the CDR3 is TGTGCCAGCTCACCCCAGAGGGCCTCCTACGAGCAGTACTTC. As protein: CASSPQRASYEQYF. The full variable domain, with the rest looked up from reference TRBV18 and TRBJ2-7, is NAGVMQNPRHLVRRRGQEARLRCSPMKGHSHVYWYRQLPEEGLKFMVYLQKENIIDESGMPKERFSAEFPKEGPSILRIQQVVRGDSAAYFCASSPQRASYEQYFGPGTRLTVT.

This clonotype has only a few counts. The rearrangement joins TRBV19 to TRBJ1-1; unclear D gene. CDR3 length: 14 residues. Looked up from germline, CDR1 is LNHDA and CDR2 is SQIVND (reference sequence). The ends were cut back, 5 bases at V and 0 bases at J, with 10 bases in the middle. The CDR3 DNA reads as TGTGCCAGTAGTGCCCGACAAGTGAACACTGAAGCTTTCTTT. It translates to CASSARQVNTEAFF.

Only one count was recorded for this clonotype. CDR3: CAWSRIQEQFF. The CDR3 bases are TGTGCCTGGAGCCGAATACAAGAGCAGTTCTTC. The V and J genes are TRBV30 and TRBJ2-1; D ambiguous. V shed 3 bases and J shed 10 bases, with 10 bases lying between them. CDR3 length: 11 amino acids. Germline V lookup: CDR1 GTSNPN, CDR2 SVGIG (reference sequence).